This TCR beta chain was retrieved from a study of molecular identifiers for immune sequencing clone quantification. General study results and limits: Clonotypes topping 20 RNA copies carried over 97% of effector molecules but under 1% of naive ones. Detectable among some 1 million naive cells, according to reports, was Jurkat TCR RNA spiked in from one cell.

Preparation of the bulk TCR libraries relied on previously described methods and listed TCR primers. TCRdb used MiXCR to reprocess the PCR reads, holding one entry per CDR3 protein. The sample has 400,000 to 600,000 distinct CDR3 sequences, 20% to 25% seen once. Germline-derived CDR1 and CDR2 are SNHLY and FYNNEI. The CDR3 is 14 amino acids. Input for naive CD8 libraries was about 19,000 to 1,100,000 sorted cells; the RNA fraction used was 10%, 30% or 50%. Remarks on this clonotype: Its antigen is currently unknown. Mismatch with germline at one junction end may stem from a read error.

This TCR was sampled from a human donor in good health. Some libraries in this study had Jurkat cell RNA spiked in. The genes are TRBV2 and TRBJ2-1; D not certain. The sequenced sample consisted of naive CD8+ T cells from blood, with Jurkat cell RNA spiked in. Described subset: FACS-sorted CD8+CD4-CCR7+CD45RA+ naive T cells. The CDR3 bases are TGTGCCAGCAGTGATCTTAACAGCTACAGTGAGCAGTTCTTC. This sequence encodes CASSDLNSYSEQFF.